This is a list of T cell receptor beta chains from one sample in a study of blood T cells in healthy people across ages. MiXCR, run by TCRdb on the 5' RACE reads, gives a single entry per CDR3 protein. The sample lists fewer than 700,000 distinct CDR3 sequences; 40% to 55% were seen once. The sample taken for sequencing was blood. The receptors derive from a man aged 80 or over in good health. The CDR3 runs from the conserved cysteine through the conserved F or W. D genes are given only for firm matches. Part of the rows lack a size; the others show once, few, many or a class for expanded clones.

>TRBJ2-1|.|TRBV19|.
TGTGCCAGTAGTTTGGGTCTAGTGGAGTACAATGAGCAGTTCTTC
CASSLGLVEYNEQFF
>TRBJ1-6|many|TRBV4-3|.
TGCGCCAGCAGCCTTGGGGGGGATAATTCACCCCTCCACTTT
CASSLGGDNSPLHF
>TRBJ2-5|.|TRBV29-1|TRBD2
TGCAGCGTTGTAACTAGCGGGGGAGAGACCCAGTACTTC
CSVVTSGGETQYF
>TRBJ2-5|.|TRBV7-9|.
TGTGCCGGCAGCTTATTACGGGGTGGTATGGAGACCCAGTACTTC
CAGSLLRGGMETQYF
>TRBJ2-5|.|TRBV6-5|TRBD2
TGTGCCAGCAGTTTAGCGGGAAGGCGGAACAATGAGCAGTACTTC
CASSLAGRRNNEQYF
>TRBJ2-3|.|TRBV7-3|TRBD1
TGTGCCAGCAGCTTAACGGGGACAGGCCCAGATACGCAGTATTTT
CASSLTGTGPDTQYF
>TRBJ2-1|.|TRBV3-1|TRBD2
TGTGCCAGCAGCCAAGGAGGACTAGCGGGGGTGAATGAGCAGTTCTTC
CASSQGGLAGVNEQFF
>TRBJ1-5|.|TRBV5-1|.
TGCGCCAGCAGAGACGACCCCACGACCGGGCCCCAGCATTTT
CASRDDPTTGPQHF
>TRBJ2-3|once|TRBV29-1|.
TGCAGCGTTTTTGACGATACGCAGTATTTT
CSVFDDTQYF
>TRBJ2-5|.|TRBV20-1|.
TGCAGTGCTAGAGCGATAGAGAAAGAGACCCAGTACTTC
CSARAIEKETQYF
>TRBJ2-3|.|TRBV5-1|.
TGCGCCAGCAGTCAGGACGCCGGGGGGCGCACAGATACGCAGTATTTT
CASSQDAGGRTDTQYF
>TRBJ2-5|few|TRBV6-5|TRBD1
TGTGCCAGCAGTACCCGAGCGCGGTCAGGGGGCAGGGAGACCCAGTACTTC
CASSTRARSGGRETQYF
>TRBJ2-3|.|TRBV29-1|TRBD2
TGCAGCGCTGACATCGCTTTCGGCGTAGCGGGAGGAGGCACAGATACGCAGTATTTT
CSADIAFGVAGGGTDTQYF
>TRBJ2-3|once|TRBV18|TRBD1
TGTGCCAGCTCACCCCTGGACAGGGTGGATACGCAGTATTTT
CASSPLDRVDTQYF
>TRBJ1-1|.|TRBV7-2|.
TGTGCCAGCAGCTTTCAGGGGCCGCCATACACTGAAGCTTTCTTT
CASSFQGPPYTEAFF
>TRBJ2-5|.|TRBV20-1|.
TGCAGTGCTAGAGATCTGTTGGCCAGGGGTTTGGAGACCCAGTACTTC
CSARDLLARGLETQYF
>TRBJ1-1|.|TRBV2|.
TGTGCCAGCAGGCGACAACAGGAGGAAGCTTTCTTT
CASRRQQEEAFF
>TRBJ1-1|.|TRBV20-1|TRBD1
TGCAGTGCTTCCGGGACAGGGAAATGTCCAGCTTTCTTT
CSASGTGKCPAFF
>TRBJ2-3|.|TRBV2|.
TGTGCCAGCAGCGGGTCCCCCGCGTCAGATACGCAGTATTTT
CASSGSPASDTQYF
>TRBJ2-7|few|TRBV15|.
TGTGCCACCAGCCGGGACTCAGGGGCCTACGAGCAGTACTTC
CATSRDSGAYEQYF
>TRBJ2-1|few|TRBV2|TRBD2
TGTGCCAGCAGATCGACTAGCGGACTTCACAATGAGCAGTTCTTC
CASRSTSGLHNEQFF
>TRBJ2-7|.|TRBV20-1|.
TGCAGTGCTAGCACTAGCAGTTCCTACGAGCAGTACTTC
CSASTSSSYEQYF
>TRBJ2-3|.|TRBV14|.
TGTGCCAGCAGCCGGAGACTAGATACGCAGTATTTT
CASSRRLDTQYF
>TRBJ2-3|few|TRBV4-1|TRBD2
TGCGCCAGCAGCCCCAGGACTAGCGGGGTAGATACGCAGTATTTT
CASSPRTSGVDTQYF
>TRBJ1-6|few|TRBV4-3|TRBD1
TGCGCCAGCAGCCTTCACAGGGGGAATAATTCACCCCTCCACTTT
CASSLHRGNNSPLHF
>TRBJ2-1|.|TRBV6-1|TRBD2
TGTGCCAGCAGTGGACTAGCTGTCTATGAGCAGTTCTTC
CASSGLAVYEQFF
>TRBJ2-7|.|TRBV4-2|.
TGTGCCAGCAGCCAAGATAGTGACCCCTACGAGCAGTACTTC
CASSQDSDPYEQYF
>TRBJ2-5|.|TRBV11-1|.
TGTGCCAGCAGCTCGCGGCTAGTGGAGACCCAGTACTTC
CASSSRLVETQYF
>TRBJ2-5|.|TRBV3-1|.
TGTGCCAGCAGCCAAGATTTAGGCCGGGAGACCCAGTACTTC
CASSQDLGRETQYF